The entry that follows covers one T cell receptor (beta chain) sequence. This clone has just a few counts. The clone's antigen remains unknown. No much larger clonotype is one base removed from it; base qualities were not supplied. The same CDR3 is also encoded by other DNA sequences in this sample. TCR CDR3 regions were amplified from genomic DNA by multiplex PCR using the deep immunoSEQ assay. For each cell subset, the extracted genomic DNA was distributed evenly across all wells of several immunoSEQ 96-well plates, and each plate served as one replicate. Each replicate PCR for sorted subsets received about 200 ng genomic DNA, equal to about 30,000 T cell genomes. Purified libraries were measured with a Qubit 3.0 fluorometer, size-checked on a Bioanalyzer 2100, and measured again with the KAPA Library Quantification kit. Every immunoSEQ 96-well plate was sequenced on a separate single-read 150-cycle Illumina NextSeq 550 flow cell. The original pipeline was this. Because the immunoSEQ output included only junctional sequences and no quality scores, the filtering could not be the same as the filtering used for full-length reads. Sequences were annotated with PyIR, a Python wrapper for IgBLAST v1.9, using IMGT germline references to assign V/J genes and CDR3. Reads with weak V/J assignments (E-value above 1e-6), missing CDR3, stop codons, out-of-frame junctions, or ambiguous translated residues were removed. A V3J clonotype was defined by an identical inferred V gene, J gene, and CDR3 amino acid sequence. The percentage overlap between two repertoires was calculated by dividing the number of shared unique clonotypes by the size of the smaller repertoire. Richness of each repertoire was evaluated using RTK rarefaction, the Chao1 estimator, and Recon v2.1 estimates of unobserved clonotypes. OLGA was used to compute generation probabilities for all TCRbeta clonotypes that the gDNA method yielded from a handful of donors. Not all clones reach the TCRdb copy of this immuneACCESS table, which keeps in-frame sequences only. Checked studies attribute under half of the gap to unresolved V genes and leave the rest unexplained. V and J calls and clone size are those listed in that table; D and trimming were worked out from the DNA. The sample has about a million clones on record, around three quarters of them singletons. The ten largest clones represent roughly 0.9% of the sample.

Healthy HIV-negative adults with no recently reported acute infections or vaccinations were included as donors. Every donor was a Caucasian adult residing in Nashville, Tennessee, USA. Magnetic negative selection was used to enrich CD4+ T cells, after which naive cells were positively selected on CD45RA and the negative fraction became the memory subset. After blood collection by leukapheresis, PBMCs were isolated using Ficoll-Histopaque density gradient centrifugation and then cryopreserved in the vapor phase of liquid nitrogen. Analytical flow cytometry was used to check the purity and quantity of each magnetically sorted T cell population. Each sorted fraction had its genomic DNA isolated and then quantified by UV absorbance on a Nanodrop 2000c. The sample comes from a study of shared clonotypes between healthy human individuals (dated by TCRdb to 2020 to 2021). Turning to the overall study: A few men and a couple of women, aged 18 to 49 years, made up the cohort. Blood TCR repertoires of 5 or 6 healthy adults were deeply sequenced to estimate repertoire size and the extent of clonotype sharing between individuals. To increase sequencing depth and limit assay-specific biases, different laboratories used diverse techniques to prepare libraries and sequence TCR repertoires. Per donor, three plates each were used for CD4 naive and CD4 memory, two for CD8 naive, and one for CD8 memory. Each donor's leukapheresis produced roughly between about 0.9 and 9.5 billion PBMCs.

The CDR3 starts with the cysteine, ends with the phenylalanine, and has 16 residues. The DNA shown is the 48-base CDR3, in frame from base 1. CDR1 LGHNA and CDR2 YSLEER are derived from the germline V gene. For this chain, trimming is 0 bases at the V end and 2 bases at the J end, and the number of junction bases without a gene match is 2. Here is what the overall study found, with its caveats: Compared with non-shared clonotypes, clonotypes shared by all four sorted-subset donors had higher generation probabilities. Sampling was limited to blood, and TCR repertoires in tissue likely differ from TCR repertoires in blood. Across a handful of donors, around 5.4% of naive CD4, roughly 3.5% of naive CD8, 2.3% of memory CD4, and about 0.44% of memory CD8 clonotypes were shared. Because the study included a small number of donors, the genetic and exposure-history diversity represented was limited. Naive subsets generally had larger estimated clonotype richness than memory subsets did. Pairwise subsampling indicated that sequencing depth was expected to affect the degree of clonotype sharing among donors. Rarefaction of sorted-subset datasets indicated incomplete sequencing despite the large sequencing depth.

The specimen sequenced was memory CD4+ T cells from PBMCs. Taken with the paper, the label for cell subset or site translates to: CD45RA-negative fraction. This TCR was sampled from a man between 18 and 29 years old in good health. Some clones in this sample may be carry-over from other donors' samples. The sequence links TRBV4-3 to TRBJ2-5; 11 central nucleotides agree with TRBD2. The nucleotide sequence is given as TGCGCCAGCAGCCAAGAGACTAGCGGGACACAAGAGACCCAGTACTTC. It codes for CASSQETSGTQETQYF.